This T cell receptor beta chain originates from a study of regulatory T cells in long-lasting Graves disease. The authors built TCR beta libraries using iRepertoire HTBI primers and Arm-PCR of CDR3 regions. TCRdb used MiXCR to reprocess the multiplex PCR reads, holding one entry per CDR3 protein. Among over 500,000 distinct CDR3 sequences listed, 15% to 20% were seen once. Time point specified: newly diagnosed GD, antithyroid drugs for less than 3 months. Researchers made the TCR library from RNA that was extracted from PBMCs. Enrollment of patients was through an endocrinology department in Xi'an, China. Germline V lookup: CDR1 MGHRA, CDR2 YSYEKL. Trimming removed 1 base from V and 4 bases from J; junction bases left unmatched: 16. This CDR3 contains 19 residues. This sample was shared with a second study, whose subject was T cells in Graves' hyperthyroidism and ophthalmopathy. That source reports: The HTBI primer set drove a first-round RT-PCR of the TCR CDR3.

The material sequenced was peripheral blood mononuclear cells (PBMCs), taken at new diagnosis, from a patient treated with antithyroid drugs. The sequence was obtained from a man younger than 35 with Graves disease. The chain carries TRBV4-1 and TRBJ1-5, with 7 bases matching TRBD1. CDR3 bases: TGCGCCAGCAGCCAAGTTTTTTCGGCCTACAGGGGAGGAAATCAGCCCCAGCATTTT. This translates into CASSQVFSAYRGGNQPQHF.